This T cell receptor (beta chain) appears in the sequencing data of a study of shared clonotypes between healthy human individuals (dated by TCRdb to 2018 to 2021). About the investigation overall: The cohort included three men and a couple of women between 18 and 49 years of age. Between about 0.8 and 8.9 billion PBMCs per donor were obtained by leukapheresis. Different laboratories and diverse techniques were used to prepare libraries and sequence TCR repertoires, to increase sequencing depth and limit assay-specific biases. Blood TCR repertoires of a handful of healthy adults were deeply sequenced to estimate repertoire size and the extent of clonotype sharing between individuals. For each donor, CD4 naive and CD4 memory were each run on three plates, CD8 naive on two plates, and CD8 memory on one plate.

Healthy HIV-negative adults with no recently reported acute infections or vaccinations were included as donors. Only Caucasian adults living in Nashville, Tennessee, USA were represented among the donors. CD4+ T cells were enriched by magnetic negative selection; naive cells were then positively selected on CD45RA, and the negative fraction formed the memory subset. Blood was collected by leukapheresis, and PBMCs were isolated by Ficoll-Histopaque density gradient centrifugation and then cryopreserved in liquid nitrogen vapor phase. Analytical flow cytometry was used to check the purity and quantity of each magnetically sorted T cell population. Genomic DNA was isolated from each sorted fraction and quantified by UV absorbance on a Nanodrop 2000c. CDR1 SGDLS and CDR2 YYNGEE were looked up in the germline V gene. The CDR3 covers 13 residues, taking in both the cysteine and the phenylalanine. Of all the DNA, just the CDR3 is kept, 39 bases in frame from base 1. The trim is 0 bases for V and 3 bases for J, with a gap of 7 bases between the germline ends.

Overall results and qualifications from the work: Sampling was limited to blood, and TCR repertoires in tissue likely differ from TCR repertoires in blood. Incomplete sequencing was indicated by rarefaction of sorted-subset datasets, despite the large sequencing depth. Pairwise subsampling indicated that sequencing depth was expected to affect the degree of clonotype sharing among donors. Sharing across several donors was observed for around 5% of naive CD4, 3.5% of naive CD8, over 2% of memory CD4, and about 0.4% of memory CD8 clonotypes. Because the study included a small number of donors, the genetic and exposure-history diversity represented was limited. Larger estimated clonotype richness was generally found for naive subsets than for memory subsets. Compared with non-shared clonotypes, the clonotypes found in all four sorted-subset donors had higher generation probabilities.

Using the deep immunoSEQ assay, TCR CDR3 regions were amplified from genomic DNA by multiplex PCR. Extracted genomic DNA from each cell subset was distributed evenly across all wells of several immunoSEQ 96-well plates, and each plate was treated as a replicate. For sorted subsets, each replicate PCR was loaded with around 200 ng genomic DNA, equivalent to some 31,000 T cell genomes. The purified libraries were quantified using a Qubit 3.0 fluorometer, sized with a Bioanalyzer 2100, and then quantified again using the KAPA Library Quantification kit. Every immunoSEQ 96-well plate was sequenced on a separate single-read 150-cycle Illumina NextSeq 550 flow cell. Processing in the source paper ran as follows. Because the immunoSEQ output held only junctional sequences and lacked quality scores, the filtering could not match the filtering applied to full-length reads. To assign V/J genes and CDR3, sequences were annotated against IMGT germline references using PyIR, a Python wrapper for IgBLAST v1.9. Reads were filtered out if the reads had weak V/J assignments (E-value above 1e-6), no CDR3, stop codons, out-of-frame junctions, or ambiguous translated residues. V3J clonotypes were defined as sequences sharing an identical inferred V gene, J gene, and CDR3 amino acid sequence. Percentage overlap between repertoires was computed as shared unique clonotypes divided by the size of the smaller repertoire. RTK rarefaction, the Chao1 estimator, and Recon v2.1 estimates of unobserved clonotypes were used to assess repertoire richness. Generation probabilities were computed with OLGA for all TCRbeta clonotypes obtained by the gDNA method from several donors. TCRdb obtained this table from immuneACCESS and retained in-frame rearrangements with V and J assigned. These tables miss some clones; where compared with another copy, unresolved V genes account for less than half of the shortfall, and the remainder is unexplained. V and J calls and clone size are given by that table; D and trimming were obtained from the DNA. This sample holds approximately 2.3 million clones; approximately 95% were observed only once. In total, the top ten clones hold approximately 0.4% of the sample.

To note about this clone: The antigen this receptor binds is unknown. No base-level quality is on record; no much larger clone is a single base apart.

The sample was naive CD4+ T cells from PBMCs. What this sample's cell subset or site label stands for: CD45RA+ positively selected. The sequence is built from TRBV9 and TRBJ2-7; the D gene lacks a confident call. This receptor was identified in a man aged 18-30 years in good health. Some clones in this sample may be carry-over from other donors' samples. The bases are TGTGCCAGCAGCGTAGCTCCCAACTACGAGCAGTACTTC. It codes for CASSVAPNYEQYF.